This TCR beta chain was sequenced in a study of regulatory T cells in long-lasting Graves disease. This CDR3 spans 12 amino acids. Trimming removed 6 bases from V and 7 bases from J, with 12 bases in between. Germline CDR1 SNHLY, CDR2 FYNNEI. The time point was: persistent/refractory GD, antithyroid drugs over 5 years with positive TRAb. The TCR library was prepared using RNA isolated from PBMCs. In its sample, this clonotype was seen many times. Relying on iRepertoire HTBI primers and Arm-PCR of CDR3 regions, the team built TCR beta libraries. TCRdb analysed the multiplex PCR reads with MiXCR anew, one entry per CDR3 protein. The profile shows about 660,000 distinct CDR3 sequences, approximately 31% of them singletons.

The sample here was peripheral blood mononuclear cells (PBMCs), taken when the disease was refractory, from a patient treated with antithyroid drugs. This sequence originates from a female donor with Graves disease. The chain has TRBV2 and TRBJ1-1, with TRBD1 as a possible D gene (5 bases). The CDR3 nucleotides are TGTGCCAGCAGGCATCGGGGCGGTGAAGCTTTCTTT. Translating gives CASRHRGGEAFF.